The subject of this entry is one T cell receptor (beta chain). Only a few counts were recorded for this clonotype. Its antigen is not yet known. Per-nucleotide qualities are absent, and no much larger clonotype sits a single base away. Full-length TCR variable regions were amplified by 5' RACE PCR with constant-region reverse primers, followed by semi-nested PCR with Nested Universal Primer A. Using the ReliaPrep RNA Cell Miniprep System, total RNA was extracted, and the SMARTer RACE 5'/3' Kit was then used to reverse transcribe the RNA into 5'RACE-ready cDNA. Full-length TCR alpha and beta libraries were barcoded with multiplex adaptors and sequenced on an Illumina MiSeq. In the source study's methods: For each of nine subset-tissue groups, sequencing data from the five patients were pooled, and the groups were compared by unsupervised clustering of TCR gene usage. The Morisita-Horn index, with shared sequences weighted by their contribution to each repertoire, was used to calculate repertoire similarity. The public sequencing data were trimmed at Q25 with fastp and processed into clonotypes with MiXCR by TCRdb, which kept only in-frame beta chains. Entries that share a CDR3 protein sequence are merged under the most common genes and DNA. The V and J calls here are based on TCRdb, not the publication. This sample holds 50,000 to 65,000 distinct CDR3 sequences; around 28% were observed only once. The ten largest clones capture less than 3.5% of the sample.

From the cysteine up to the phenylalanine, the CDR3 has a length of 12 residues. The read is trimmed to its CDR3 DNA, 36 bases read in frame from base 1. Relative to germline, V is 5 bases shorter and J is 4 bases shorter, with 8 bases between their ends. CDR1 and CDR2 are drawn from the germline V gene: MNHEY, SVGAGI. The data were taken from a study (dated by TCRdb to between 2014 and 2016). Some background on the complete study: Whether tumor-infiltrating Tregs in breast cancer are recruited from blood Tregs or converted in situ from other CD4+ T cell subsets was tested.

The study at large found these results: The validation in the larger cohort was limited to a single TCR beta V-J rearrangement instead of whole repertoires. In terms of TCR gene usage, tumor memory CD4+ T cells clustered together with blood and lymph node memory CD4+ cells, as well as with lymph node naive CD4+ cells. The greatest overlap of tumor-infiltrating Treg TCR alpha and beta sequences was observed with tumor naive CD4+ T cells, followed by blood naive CD4+ T cells.

The memory CD4+ T cell population was isolated based on a CD4+CD45RO+CD25- phenotype. Tregs, naive and memory CD4+ T cells from tumor, blood and ipsilateral draining lymph nodes of five or six breast cancer patients underwent full-length TCR alpha and beta sequencing. Tumor tissue, along with lymph nodes from ipsilateral axillary dissection, was perfused with PBS, minced, and then digested using collagenase I and hyaluronidase. Sorted cell populations were confirmed by FACS to exceed 90% purity. The sequenced sample consisted of tumor-infiltrating memory CD4+ T cells sorted from the breast tumor. In the paper's terms, the cell subset or site label means: memory CD4+ T cells, CD4+CD45RO+CD25-. The chain employs TRBV6-5 and TRBJ1-1; the D gene cannot be named for sure. The origin of this receptor is a female donor with breast cancer. The CDR3: CASSRTGTEAFF. The DNA reads TGTGCCAGCAGTCGGACCGGCACTGAAGCTTTCTTT.